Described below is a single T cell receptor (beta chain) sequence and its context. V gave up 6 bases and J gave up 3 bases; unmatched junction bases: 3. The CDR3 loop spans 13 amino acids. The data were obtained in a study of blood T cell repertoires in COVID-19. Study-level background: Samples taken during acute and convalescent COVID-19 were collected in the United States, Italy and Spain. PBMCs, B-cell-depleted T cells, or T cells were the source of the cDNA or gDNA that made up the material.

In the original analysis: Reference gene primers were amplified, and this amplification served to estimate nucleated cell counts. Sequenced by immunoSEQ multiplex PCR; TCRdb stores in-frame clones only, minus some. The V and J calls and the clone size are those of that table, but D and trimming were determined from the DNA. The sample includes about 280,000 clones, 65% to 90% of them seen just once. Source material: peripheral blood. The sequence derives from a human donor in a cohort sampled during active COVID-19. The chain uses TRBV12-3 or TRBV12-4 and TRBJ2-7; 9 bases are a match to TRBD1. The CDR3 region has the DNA TGTGCCAGCAGGGAGACAGGGGGCTACGAGCAGTACTTC. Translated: CASRETGGYEQYF.